The 10 T cell receptor beta chains reported below all come from one sample, sequenced in a study of Graves' ophthalmopathy and Graves' hyperthyroidism. The authors amplified TCR beta CDR3 regions, and they did so from RNA transcripts for repertoire sequencing. First-round RT-PCR employed HTBI primers, with a second-round multiplex PCR after it. From the multiplex PCR reads, TCRdb called clonotypes with MiXCR, one entry per CDR3 protein. In the table there are about 640,000 distinct CDR3 sequences, over 40% of which are singletons. Specimen: peripheral blood. The receptors come from an adult man with Graves' ophthalmopathy.

This clonotype was counted many times. The DNA for the CDR3 is TGCAGTGCTATGGGGACTAGCGGGAGAATCCCCGAAGAGACCCAGTACTTC. It codes for CSAMGTSGRIPEETQYF. The chain joins TRBV20-1 to TRBJ2-5; 14 bases agree with TRBD2. CDR3 size: 17 residues. Trimming cost V 4 bases and J 3 bases; bases outside gene matches: 10. Germline CDR1 is DFQATT and CDR2 is SNEGSKA (reference sequence).

J is TRBJ2-2 and V is TRBV2; D might be TRBD1 or TRBD2, each matching 5 bases. This CDR3 has 14 residues. Trimming took off 1 base at V and 7 bases at J, with 10 bases between the two ends. Germline V gene sequence: CDR1 SNHLY, CDR2 FYNNEI. The CDR3 sequence: CASSEDGDVGELFF. The CDR3 DNA reads TGTGCCAGCAGTGAAGACGGGGACGTCGGGGAGCTGTTTTTT.

This clonotype has a count of ten or more. The chain recombines TRBV20-1 with TRBJ2-7; 8 bases are shared with TRBD1. V was clipped by 3 bases and J by 5 bases; unmatched bases: 6. CDR1 is DFQATT, CDR2 SNEGSKA, per germline (reference sequence). The CDR3 has 13 residues. This CDR3 reads CSASHGRGHEQYF. CDR3 nucleotide sequence: TGCAGTGCTAGTCATGGCAGGGGGCACGAGCAGTACTTC.

The V gene is TRBV19, the J gene TRBJ2-7, with 7 bases aligning to TRBD2. The J call may be faulty, since TRBJ2-1 better matches the DNA end. The CDR3 consists of 14 residues. Per germline, CDR1 LNHDA and CDR2 SQIVND (reference sequence). CDR3: CASSSGRSWNEQFF. The CDR3 coding sequence is TGTGCCAGTAGTAGCGGGAGAAGTTGGAATGAGCAGTTCTTC.

The rearrangement links TRBV7-6 to TRBJ2-7, with D perhaps TRBD1 or TRBD2 (6 bases each). V was pared by 5 bases and J by 3 bases, with 23 bases between. CDR3 length: 17 amino acids. Germline V gene lookup returns CDR1 SGHVS and CDR2 FNYEAQ. CDR3 region: CASSPPGALPVFYEQYF. The DNA for the CDR3 is TGTGCCAGCAGCCCGCCGGGGGCCTTGCCAGTCTTCTACGAGCAGTACTTC.

This clonotype was recorded a few times. The chain recombines TRBV7-9 with TRBJ2-7; TRBD1 might be the D (6 bases). The CDR3 runs 14 residues. Germline V gives CDR1 SEHNR, CDR2 FQNEAQ (reference sequence). V was clipped by 6 bases and J by 3 bases, with 15 bases between them. DNA for the CDR3: TGTGCCAGCAGTCCACAGGGTCAAATCTACGAGCAGTACTTC. Residues: CASSPQGQIYEQYF.

This clonotype was seen many times. This chain links TRBV7-8 with TRBJ2-1, with a possible D match to TRBD2 (7 bases). Trimming stripped 5 bases from V and 6 bases from J, with 20 bases between. The CDR3 is 16 amino acids. CDR1 is SGHVS, CDR2 FQNEAQ, per germline. CDR3 sequence: CASSRLGGPVRNEQFF. DNA for the CDR3: TGTGCCAGCAGCCGATTGGGGGGGCCTGTACGCAATGAGCAGTTCTTC.

This clonotype was observed at least ten times. This sequence joins TRBV5-8 and TRBJ2-7, with D unclear. Trimming pared 4 bases from V and 2 bases from J, leaving 4 bases between. CDR1 SGHTS and CDR2 YDEGEE come from the germline V gene. This CDR3 region has 11 residues. The CDR3 DNA follows: TGTGCCAGCAGCACGACCTACGAGCAGTACTTC. Residues: CASSTTYEQYF.

This clonotype was seen repeatedly, ten times or more. V usage is TRBV5-1 and J usage is TRBJ1-3; D remains unclear. This CDR3 spans 13 amino acids. Germline CDR1 SGHRS, CDR2 YFSETQ. Trimming cost V 3 bases and J 2 bases, with 6 bases left between them. The chain's CDR3 is CASSSITGNTIYF. DNA of the CDR3: TGCGCCAGCAGCTCTATAACTGGAAACACCATATATTTT.

This clonotype was recorded at least ten times. J is TRBJ1-1 and V is TRBV29-1, with a weak D call TRBD1 (6 bases). Trimming left V 5 bases short and J 1 base short, with 8 bases between. Germline lookup yields CDR1 SQVTM and CDR2 ANQGSEA. This CDR3 spans 12 amino acids. In nucleotides, the CDR3 is TGCAGCGTTCAGGGGACGAACACTGAAGCTTTCTTT. Amino acid sequence: CSVQGTNTEAFF.